This entry concerns a single T cell receptor delta chain. The clone's antigen remains unknown. This likely traces to a read error, being one base from a far larger clone. The data originate from a study of gammadelta T cells in human blood (dated by TCRdb to 2020 to 2022). The cysteine opens and the phenylalanine closes a CDR3 of 17 amino acids. CDR3 DNA is the only sequence kept; it has 51 bases, read in frame from the first base. The germline V gene provides CDR1 GEAIGNYY and CDR2 EKD. General study outcomes and caveats: According to the study, polyclonal expansion of innate gamma-delta T cells right after birth appeared to be driven by microbial exposure.

Receptor amplification or capture employed RT-PCR. TCRdb lists the instrument as Illumina MiSeq. TCRdb reran clone calling on the public reads with CATT; rows sharing one DNA sequence were then combined. The sample table shows over a thousand delta-chain clones, and roughly 9.9% are seen once. The top ten hold less than 8.5% of the sample. The clonotype was recovered from a human donor. The sample taken for sequencing was non-Vgamma9Vdelta2 gamma-delta T cells from infant blood. The rearranged chain carries TRDV2 and TRDJ2; 12 of the junction bases match TRDD3. The J gene is absent in TCRdb and was assigned here via DNA matching to germline. The CDR3 sequence is CACDTVLGDTLTTQLFF. Here is the DNA: TGTGCCTGTGACACCGTACTGGGGGATACTTTGACAACACAACTCTTCTTT.